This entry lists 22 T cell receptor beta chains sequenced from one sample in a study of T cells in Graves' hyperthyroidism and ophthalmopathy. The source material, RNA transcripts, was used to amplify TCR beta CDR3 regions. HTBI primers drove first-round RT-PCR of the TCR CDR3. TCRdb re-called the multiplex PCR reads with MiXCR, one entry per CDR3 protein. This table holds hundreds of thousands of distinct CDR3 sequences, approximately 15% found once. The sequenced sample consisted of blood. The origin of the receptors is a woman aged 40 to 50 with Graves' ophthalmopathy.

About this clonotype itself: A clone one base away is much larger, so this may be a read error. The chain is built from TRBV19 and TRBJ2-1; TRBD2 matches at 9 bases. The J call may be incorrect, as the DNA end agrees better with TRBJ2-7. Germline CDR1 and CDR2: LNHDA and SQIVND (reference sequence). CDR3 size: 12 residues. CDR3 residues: CATAAGGNEQYF. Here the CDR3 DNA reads TGTGCCACCGCAGCGGGGGGCAATGAGCAGTACTTC.

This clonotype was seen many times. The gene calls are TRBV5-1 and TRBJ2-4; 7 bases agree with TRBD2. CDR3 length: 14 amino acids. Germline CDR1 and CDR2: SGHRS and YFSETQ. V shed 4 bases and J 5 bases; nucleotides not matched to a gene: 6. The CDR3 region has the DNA TGCGCCAGCAGCGTCAGCCTAGCGGAAAACATTCAGTACTTC. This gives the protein CASSVSLAENIQYF.

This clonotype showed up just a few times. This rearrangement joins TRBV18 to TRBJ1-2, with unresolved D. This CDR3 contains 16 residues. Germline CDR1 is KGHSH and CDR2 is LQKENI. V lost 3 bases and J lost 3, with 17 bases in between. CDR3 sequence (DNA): TGTGCCAGCTCACCGATGTCCGAACTTTCGCACTATGGCTACACCTTC. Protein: CASSPMSELSHYGYTF.

The CDR3 DNA follows: TGTGCCAGCGGAGGGACAGGGGCGTCCGGCTACACCTTC. Its protein product is CASGGTGASGYTF. The rearrangement uses TRBV28 and TRBJ1-2, with 10 bases lining up with TRBD1. V lost 8 bases to trimming and J lost 8 bases; unmatched junction nucleotides: 8. This CDR3 spans 13 amino acids. CDR1 MDHEN and CDR2 SYDVKM come from the germline V gene.

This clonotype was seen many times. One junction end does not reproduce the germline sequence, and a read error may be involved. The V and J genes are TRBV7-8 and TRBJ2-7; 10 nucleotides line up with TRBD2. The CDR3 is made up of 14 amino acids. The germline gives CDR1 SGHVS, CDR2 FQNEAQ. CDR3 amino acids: CASSLVLAGYEQHF. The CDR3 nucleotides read TGTGCCAGCAGCTTAGTACTAGCGGGGTACGAGCAGCACTTC.

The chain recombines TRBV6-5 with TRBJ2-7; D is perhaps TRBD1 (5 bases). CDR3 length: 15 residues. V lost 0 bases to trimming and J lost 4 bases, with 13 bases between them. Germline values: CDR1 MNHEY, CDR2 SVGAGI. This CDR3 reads CASSYSGFGQYEQYF. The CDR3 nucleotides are TGTGCCAGCAGTTACTCGGGTTTCGGACAATACGAGCAGTACTTC.

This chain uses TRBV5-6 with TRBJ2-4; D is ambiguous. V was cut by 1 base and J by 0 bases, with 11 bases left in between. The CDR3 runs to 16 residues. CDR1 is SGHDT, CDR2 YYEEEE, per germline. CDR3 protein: CASSLSARLAKNIQYF. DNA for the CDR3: TGTGCCAGCAGCTTGTCTGCGAGACTAGCCAAAAACATTCAGTACTTC.

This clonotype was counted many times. CDR3 sequence: CASRETGAYEQYF. Written as DNA, the CDR3 is TGTGCCAGCAGAGAGACAGGTGCCTACGAGCAGTACTTC. The chain has TRBV12-3 or TRBV12-4 and TRBJ2-7; D may be TRBD1 (6 bases). V was shortened by 6 bases and J by 2 bases, with 11 bases between the two germline ends. CDR3 length: 13 residues.

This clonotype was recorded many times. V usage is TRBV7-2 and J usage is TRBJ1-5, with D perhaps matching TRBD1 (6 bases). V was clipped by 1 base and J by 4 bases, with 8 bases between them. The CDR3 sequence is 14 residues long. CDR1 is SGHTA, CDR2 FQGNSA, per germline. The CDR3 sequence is CASSLVQGNQPQHF. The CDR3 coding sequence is TGTGCCAGCAGCTTAGTCCAGGGGAATCAGCCCCAGCATTTT. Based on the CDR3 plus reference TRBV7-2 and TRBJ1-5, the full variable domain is GAGVSQSPSNKVTEKGKDVELRCDPISGHTALYWYRQSLGQGLEFLIYFQGNSAPDKSGLPSDRFSAERTGGSVSTLTIQRTQQEDSAVYLCASSLVQGNQPQHFGDGTRLSIL.

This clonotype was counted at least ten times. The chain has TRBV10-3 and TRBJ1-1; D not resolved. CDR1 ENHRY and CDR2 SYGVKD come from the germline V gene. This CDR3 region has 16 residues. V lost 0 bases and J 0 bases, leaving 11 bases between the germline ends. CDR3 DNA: TGTGCCATCAGTGAGTCGATTAGTCCCTTGAACACTGAAGCTTTCTTT. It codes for CAISESISPLNTEAFF.

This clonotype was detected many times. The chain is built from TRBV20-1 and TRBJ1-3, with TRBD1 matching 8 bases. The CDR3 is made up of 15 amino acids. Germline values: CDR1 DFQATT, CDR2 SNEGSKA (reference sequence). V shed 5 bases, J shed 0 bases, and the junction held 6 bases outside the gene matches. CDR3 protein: CSAETGEASGNTIYF. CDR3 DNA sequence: TGCAGTGCTGAGACAGGGGAGGCCTCTGGAAACACCATATATTTT.

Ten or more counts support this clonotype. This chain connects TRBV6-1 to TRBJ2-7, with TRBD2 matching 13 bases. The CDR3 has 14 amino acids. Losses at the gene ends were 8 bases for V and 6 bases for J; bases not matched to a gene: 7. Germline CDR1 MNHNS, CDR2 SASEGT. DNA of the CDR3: TGTGCCAGCGCCGGGACTAGCGGGATTCCCGAGCAGTACTTC. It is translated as CASAGTSGIPEQYF.

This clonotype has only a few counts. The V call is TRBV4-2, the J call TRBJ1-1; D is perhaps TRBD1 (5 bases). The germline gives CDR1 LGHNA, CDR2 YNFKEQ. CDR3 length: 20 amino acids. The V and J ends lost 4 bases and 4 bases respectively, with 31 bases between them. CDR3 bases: TGTGCCAGCAGCCCCTCTGACGGGGCTGCGGGCTTGCCTGGGGGCACTGAAGCTTTCTTT. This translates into CASSPSDGAAGLPGGTEAFF.

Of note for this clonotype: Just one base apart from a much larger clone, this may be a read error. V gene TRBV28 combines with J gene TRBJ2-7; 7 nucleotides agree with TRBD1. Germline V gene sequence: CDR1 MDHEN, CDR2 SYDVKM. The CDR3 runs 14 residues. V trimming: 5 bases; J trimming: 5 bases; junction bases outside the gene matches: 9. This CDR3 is CASSKTGLVHEQYF. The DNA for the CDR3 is TGTGCCAGCAGTAAGACAGGGTTGGTCCACGAGCAGTACTTC.

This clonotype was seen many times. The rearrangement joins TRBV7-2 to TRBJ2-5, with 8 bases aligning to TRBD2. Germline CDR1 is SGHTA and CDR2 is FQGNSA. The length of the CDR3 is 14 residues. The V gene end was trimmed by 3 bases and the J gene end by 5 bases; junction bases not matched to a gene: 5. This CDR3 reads CASSLSGRWETQYF. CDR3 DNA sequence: TGTGCCAGCAGCTTGAGCGGGAGATGGGAGACCCAGTACTTC.

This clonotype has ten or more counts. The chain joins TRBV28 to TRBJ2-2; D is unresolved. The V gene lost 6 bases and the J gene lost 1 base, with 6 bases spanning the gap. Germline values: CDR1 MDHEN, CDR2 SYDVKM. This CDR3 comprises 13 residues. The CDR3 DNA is TGTGCCAGCAGAGACAAGAACACCGGGGAGCTGTTTTTT. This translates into CASRDKNTGELFF.

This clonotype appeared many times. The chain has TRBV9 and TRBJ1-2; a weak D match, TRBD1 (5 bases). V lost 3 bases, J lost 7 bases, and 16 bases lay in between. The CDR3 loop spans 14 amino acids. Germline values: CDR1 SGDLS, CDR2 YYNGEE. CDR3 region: CASSAGPEGSGYTF. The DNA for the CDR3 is TGTGCCAGCAGCGCGGGACCAGAGGGTTCTGGCTACACCTTC.

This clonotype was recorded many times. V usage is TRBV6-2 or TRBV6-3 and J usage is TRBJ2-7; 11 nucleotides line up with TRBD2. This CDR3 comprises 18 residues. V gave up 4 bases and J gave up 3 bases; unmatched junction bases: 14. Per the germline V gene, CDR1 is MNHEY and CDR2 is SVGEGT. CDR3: CASSLPLSTGTSGYEQYF. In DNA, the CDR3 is TGTGCCAGCAGTTTACCACTTTCTACCGGGACTAGCGGCTACGAGCAGTACTTC.

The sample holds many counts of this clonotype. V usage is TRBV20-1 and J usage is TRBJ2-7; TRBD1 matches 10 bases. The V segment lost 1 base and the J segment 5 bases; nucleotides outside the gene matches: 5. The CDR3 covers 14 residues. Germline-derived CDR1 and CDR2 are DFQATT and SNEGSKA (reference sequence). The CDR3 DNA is TGCAGTGCTAGAGCCAGACAGGGGGCCAACGAGCAGTACTTC. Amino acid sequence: CSARARQGANEQYF.

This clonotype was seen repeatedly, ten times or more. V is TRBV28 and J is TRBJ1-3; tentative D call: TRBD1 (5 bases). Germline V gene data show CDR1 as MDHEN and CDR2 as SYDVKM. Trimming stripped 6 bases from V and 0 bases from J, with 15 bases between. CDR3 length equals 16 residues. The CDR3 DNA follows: TGTGCCAGCAGCCTCAACATAGGGGCCTCTGGAAACACCATATATTTT. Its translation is CASSLNIGASGNTIYF.

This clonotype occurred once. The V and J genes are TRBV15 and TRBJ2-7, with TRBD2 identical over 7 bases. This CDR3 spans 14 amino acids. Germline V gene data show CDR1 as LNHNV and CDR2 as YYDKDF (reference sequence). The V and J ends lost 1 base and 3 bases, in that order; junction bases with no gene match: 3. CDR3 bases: TGTGCCACCAGCAGAGGGCTAGCGGTCTACGAGCAGTACTTC. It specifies CATSRGLAVYEQYF.

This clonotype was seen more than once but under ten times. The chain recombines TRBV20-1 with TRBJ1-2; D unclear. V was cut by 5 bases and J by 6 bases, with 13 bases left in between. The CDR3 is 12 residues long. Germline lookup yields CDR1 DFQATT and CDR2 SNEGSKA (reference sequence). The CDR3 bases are TGCAGTGCTCTCCACCCAGGACATGGCTACACCTTC. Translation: CSALHPGHGYTF.